Listed below are T cell receptor beta chains from one sample, sequenced in a study of Graves' ophthalmopathy and Graves' hyperthyroidism. In TCRdb, the multiplex PCR reads were re-called with MiXCR into one record per CDR3 protein. In the table there are roughly 400,000 distinct CDR3 sequences, roughly a sixth of which are singletons. The sequenced sample consisted of peripheral blood. The receptors stem from an adult woman with stable Graves' hyperthyroidism. Each CDR3 is given without its conserved first and last residue. A D gene is named only where the DNA matches it firmly. Not all rows give a size; the values are once, few, many and, for expanded clones, a class.

>-|TRBJ2-2|many|TRBV5-1
ASSFRGPGELF
>TRBD1|TRBJ2-5|many|TRBV7-2
ASSLFDRGRLETQY
>-|TRBJ1-5|many|TRBV18
ASSPDQTQPQH
>TRBD2|TRBJ2-7|many|TRBV20-1
SARDGREGPDEQY
>-|TRBJ2-7|many|TRBV2
ASSEAEYYGVYEQY
>-|TRBJ2-2|-|TRBV5-6
ASSLNRDTGELF
>TRBD1|TRBJ2-5|-|TRBV6-1
ASSDQHRGNDQY
>TRBD1|TRBJ1-1|many|TRBV6-5
ASRTTGGVSYTEAF
>-|TRBJ2-7|many|TRBV18
ASSFSGEQY
>TRBD1|TRBJ2-7|many|TRBV28
ASRLGQGASYEQY
>TRBD1|TRBJ2-7|many|TRBV6-2/TRBV6-3
ASWTGGAYEQY
>-|TRBJ1-1|many|TRBV6-5
ASSYSVQGHTEAF
>-|TRBJ2-7|few|TRBV4-2
ASSQTRDYEQY
>-|TRBJ2-7|many|TRBV10-3
AIRNLQGDEQY
>TRBD1|TRBJ1-6|many|TRBV12-3/TRBV12-4
ASTPGQYNSPLH
>TRBD1|TRBJ1-1|many|TRBV6-4
ASSALTGAHPNTEAF
>TRBD1|TRBJ2-7|-|TRBV7-8
ASRQTGQGYEQY
>-|TRBJ2-7|many|TRBV28
ASSNQGSADEQY
>-|TRBJ1-1|many|TRBV11-2
ASSWSTITF
>-|TRBJ1-5|-|TRBV20-1
SARLRGGRSFSNQPQH
>-|TRBJ2-7|-|TRBV15
ATSSNRPYEQY
>TRBD1|TRBJ2-7|many|TRBV24-1
ATSDSPGQGSYEQY
>TRBD2|TRBJ2-5|-|TRBV19
ASRGGTSVQRETQY
>-|TRBJ2-5|many|TRBV5-4
ASSITGSQETQY
>TRBD1|TRBJ2-7|many|TRBV7-2
ASSLYRGASYEQY
>TRBD2|TRBJ2-5|many|TRBV15
ATSWIKRERLETQY
>-|TRBJ2-7|many|TRBV15
ATSRDQAGWYEQY
>-|TRBJ2-7|-|TRBV20-1
SASSWSGLSKQC
>TRBD1|TRBJ1-1|-|TRBV7-9
ASSFGTEEAF
>TRBD2|TRBJ2-2|many|TRBV11-2
ASSTGLAGVTGELF
>TRBD1|TRBJ1-2|-|TRBV3-1
ASSHGIGTGHYGYT
>TRBD2|TRBJ2-3|-|TRBV5-1
ASRSGLAGVPQGQY
>-|TRBJ2-7|many|TRBV9
ASSVSGADYYEQY
>TRBD2|TRBJ2-7|many|TRBV6-2/TRBV6-3
ASSYVGLGYEQY
>TRBD2|TRBJ2-1|many|TRBV24-1
ATGEREVGEQF
>TRBD1|TRBJ1-2|-|TRBV12-3/TRBV12-4
ASSYRDRGLTANYGYT
>TRBD1|TRBJ1-3|-|TRBV5-1
ASSQLGQGNTIY
>TRBD2|TRBJ2-7|many|TRBV11-2
ASSPAGGESGTYEQY
>TRBD1|TRBJ2-7|many|TRBV11-2
ASSLGQGARNEQY
>-|TRBJ2-5|many|TRBV12-3/TRBV12-4
ASSARRETQY
>-|TRBJ2-7|few|TRBV29-1
SVEVSDGAPYEQY
>-|TRBJ2-7|many|TRBV19
ASTPVGSTYEQY
>TRBD2|TRBJ2-5|many|TRBV28
ASRGWASGIGETQY
>TRBD1|TRBJ1-1|many|TRBV20-1
SARDAGQGSDTEAF
>-|TRBJ1-2|many|TRBV20-1
SARSGRSYGYT
>TRBD1|TRBJ2-7|-|TRBV9
ASSPRQGTPYEQY
>TRBD2|TRBJ2-7|many|TRBV11-2
ASSLGSTSGSREQY
>TRBD1|TRBJ1-2|-|TRBV18
ASSGTGRGYT
>-|TRBJ2-7|many|TRBV28
ASTLDSSIYEQY
>TRBD2|TRBJ2-7|many|TRBV6-5
ASSYSARTGGFLRDEQY
>TRBD2|TRBJ2-7|few|TRBV10-3
AISRLASDEQY
>-|TRBJ2-7|many|TRBV6-2/TRBV6-3
ASTSTKGGSYEQY
>TRBD2|TRBJ2-7|many|TRBV28
ASSGIGRNGTIHYEQY
>-|TRBJ2-7|many|TRBV20-1
SAREGGASYEQY
>TRBD1|TRBJ2-5|-|TRBV6-1
ASSVGQGKETQY